This is a list of T cell receptor beta chains from one sample in a study of T cell repertoires in cytomegalovirus infection. These receptors are not linked to any known antigen. Each CDR3 protein is one row after TCRdb ran MiXCR on the reads. The data hold some 700,000 distinct CDR3 sequences, with about 30% observed a single time. The sequencing here drew on cultured PBMCs, taken from culture after CMV antigen stimulation. These receptors were obtained from a human donor in good health (CMV status not recorded). Some clones in this sample may be carry-over from other donors' samples. Each CDR3 is given with its conserved first and last residue. A D gene is named only where the DNA matches it firmly. Clone size is stated in some rows and not others, as once, few, many or a class when expanded.

v_gene	abundance	d_gene	j_gene	CDR3nt	CDR3aa
TRBV7-8	.	.	TRBJ1-3	TGTGCCAGCAGCTTGTTAGTCTCTGACAACACCATATATTTT	CASSLLVSDNTIYF
TRBV6-6	.	.	TRBJ1-5	TGTGCCAGCAGTTACTCGGGCCAGGAGGAATGGGGGAAGCCCCAGCATTTT	CASSYSGQEEWGKPQHF
TRBV7-2	many	.	TRBJ2-3	TGTGCCAGCAGCTTAGCGATGGAGAGCACAGATACGCAGTATTTT	CASSLAMESTDTQYF
TRBV11-2	few	.	TRBJ1-2	TGTGCCAGCAGCTTGGCAGGGAATGCTGGCTACACCTTC	CASSLAGNAGYTF
TRBV7-2	few	.	TRBJ2-7	TGTGCCAGCAGCTCCCGGGTGGGGGTCGAGCAGTACTTC	CASSSRVGVEQYF
TRBV6-1	.	.	TRBJ1-1	TGTGCCACTAATCTAGTGAACACTGAAGCTTTCTTT	CATNLVNTEAFF
TRBV10-3	few	.	TRBJ2-4	TGTGCCATCAGTGACCCAGGACAGATGGGTGGAAACATTCAGTACTTC	CAISDPGQMGGNIQYF
TRBV19	few	.	TRBJ2-1	TGTGCCAGTAGTGGGCTTTTGGCTAGCAGCTACAATGAGCAGTTCTTC	CASSGLLASSYNEQFF
TRBV7-8	.	.	TRBJ2-2	TGTGCCAGCACCTCAACCGGGGAGCTGTTTTTT	CASTSTGELFF
TRBV11-2	.	.	TRBJ2-4	TGTGCCAGCAGCTTTAGGTCAGGGGCTCAGACCATAGCCAAAAACATTCAGTACTTC	CASSFRSGAQTIAKNIQYF
TRBV7-9	.	.	TRBJ1-1	TGTGCCAGCAGCTTAGCGCAGGGTTGGAACACTGAAGCTTTCTTT	CASSLAQGWNTEAFF
TRBV7-2	few	.	TRBJ2-1	TGTGCCAGCAGCTCTCTCCGGGGGAGGAATGAGCAGTTCTTC	CASSSLRGRNEQFF
TRBV19	.	.	TRBJ2-3	TGTGCCAGTAGTCGATTATCCTTGGTTTTGCCAGATACGCAGTATTTT	CASSRLSLVLPDTQYF
TRBV12-3/TRBV12-4	.	.	TRBJ2-3	TGTGCCAGCAGTCCTACAGGAATGGGAGATACGCAGTATTTT	CASSPTGMGDTQYF
TRBV7-2	many	TRBD2	TRBJ2-1	TGTGCCAGCAGCTTAGGCGGGAGTGGGTCCTACAATGAGCAGTTCTTC	CASSLGGSGSYNEQFF
TRBV6-6	few	.	TRBJ1-3	TGTGCCAGCAGGACCCGGGGCCACTCTGGAAACACCATATATTTT	CASRTRGHSGNTIYF
TRBV7-8	many	TRBD1	TRBJ2-5	TGTGCCAGCAGCTTCCGGGACAGGTGGCAGACCCAGTACTTC	CASSFRDRWQTQYF
TRBV5-6	.	.	TRBJ1-5	TGTGCCAGCATCCAAGAAAACCGGGGCACAAGGGACCAGAATCAGCCCCAGCATTTT	CASIQENRGTRDQNQPQHF
TRBV12-3/TRBV12-4	few	TRBD1	TRBJ1-1	TGTGCCAGCATTCCTGGACAGGCTGAAGCTTTCTTT	CASIPGQAEAFF
TRBV5-1	once	TRBD2	TRBJ2-7	TGCGCCAGCAGCTTGGGGGGACTAGCGGGGGTTCAGTCCTACGAGCAGTACTTC	CASSLGGLAGVQSYEQYF
TRBV7-8	many	TRBD2	TRBJ2-7	TGTGCCAGCAGCTTAGATAGCGGGAGAATGGGCGAGCAGTACTTC	CASSLDSGRMGEQYF
TRBV7-2	once	TRBD1	TRBJ1-2	TGTGCCAGCACCGCCCTTGGGACAGTTGTTGAGGGTCGCTACACCTTC	CASTALGTVVEGRYTF
TRBV7-2	many	TRBD1	TRBJ2-1	TGTGCCAGCAGCAGAGCGGACAGGGAGGAGCAGTTCTTC	CASSRADREEQFF
TRBV7-6	few	.	TRBJ2-3	TGTGCCAGCAGCTTAGTCGGGTTTAAGGATACGCAGTATTTT	CASSLVGFKDTQYF
TRBV7-9	many	.	TRBJ2-5	TGTGCCAGCAGCTTATACGAACAAGAGACCCAGTACTTC	CASSLYEQETQYF